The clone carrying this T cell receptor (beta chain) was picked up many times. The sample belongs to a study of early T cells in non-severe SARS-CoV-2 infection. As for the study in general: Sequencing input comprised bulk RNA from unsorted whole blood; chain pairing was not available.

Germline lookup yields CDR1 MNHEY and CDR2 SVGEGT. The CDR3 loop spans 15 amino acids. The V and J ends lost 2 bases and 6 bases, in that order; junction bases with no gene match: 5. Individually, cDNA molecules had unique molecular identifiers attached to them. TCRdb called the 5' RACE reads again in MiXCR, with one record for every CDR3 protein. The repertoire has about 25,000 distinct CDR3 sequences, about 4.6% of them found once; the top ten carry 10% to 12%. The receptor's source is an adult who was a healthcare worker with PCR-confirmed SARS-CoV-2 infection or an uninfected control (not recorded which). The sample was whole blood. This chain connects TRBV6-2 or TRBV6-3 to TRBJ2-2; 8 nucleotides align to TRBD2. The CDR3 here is CASSYPTSEAGELFF. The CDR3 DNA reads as TGTGCCAGCAGTTACCCGACTAGCGAGGCCGGGGAGCTGTTTTTT.